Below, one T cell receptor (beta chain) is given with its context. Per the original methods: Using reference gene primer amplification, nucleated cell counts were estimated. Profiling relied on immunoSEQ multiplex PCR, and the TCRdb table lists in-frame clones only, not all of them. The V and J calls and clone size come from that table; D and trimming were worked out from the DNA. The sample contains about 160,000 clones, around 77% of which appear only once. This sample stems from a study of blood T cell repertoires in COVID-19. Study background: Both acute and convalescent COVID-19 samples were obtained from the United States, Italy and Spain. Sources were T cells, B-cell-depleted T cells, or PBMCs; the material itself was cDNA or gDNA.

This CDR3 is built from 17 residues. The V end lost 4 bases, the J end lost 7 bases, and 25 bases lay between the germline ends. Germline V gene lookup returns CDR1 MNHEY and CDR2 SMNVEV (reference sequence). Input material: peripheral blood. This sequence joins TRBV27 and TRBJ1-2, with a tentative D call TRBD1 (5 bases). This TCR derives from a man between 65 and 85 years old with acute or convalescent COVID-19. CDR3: CASSSMASSGWLGGYTF. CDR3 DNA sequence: TGTGCCAGCAGTTCCATGGCTTCATCAGGGTGGTTGGGTGGCTACACCTTC.